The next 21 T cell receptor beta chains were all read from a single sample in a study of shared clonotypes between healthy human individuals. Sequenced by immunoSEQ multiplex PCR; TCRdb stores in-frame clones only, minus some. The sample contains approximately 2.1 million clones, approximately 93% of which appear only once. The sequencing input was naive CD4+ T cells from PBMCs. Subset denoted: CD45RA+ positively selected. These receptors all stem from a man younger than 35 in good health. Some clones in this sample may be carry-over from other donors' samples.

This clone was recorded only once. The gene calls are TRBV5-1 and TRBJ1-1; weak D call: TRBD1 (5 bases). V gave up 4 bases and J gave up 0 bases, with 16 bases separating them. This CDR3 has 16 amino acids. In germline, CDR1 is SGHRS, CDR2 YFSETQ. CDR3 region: CASSRGPGAMNTEAFF. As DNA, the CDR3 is TGCGCCAGCAGCCGGGGACCCGGGGCGATGAACACTGAAGCTTTCTTT.

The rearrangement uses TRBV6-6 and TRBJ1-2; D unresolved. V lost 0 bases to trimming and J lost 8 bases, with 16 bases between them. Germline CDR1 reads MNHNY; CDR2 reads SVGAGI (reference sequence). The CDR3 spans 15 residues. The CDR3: CASSYSSGSSRGYTF. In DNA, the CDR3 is TGTGCCAGCAGTTACTCGAGTGGGTCGTCTAGGGGCTACACCTTC.

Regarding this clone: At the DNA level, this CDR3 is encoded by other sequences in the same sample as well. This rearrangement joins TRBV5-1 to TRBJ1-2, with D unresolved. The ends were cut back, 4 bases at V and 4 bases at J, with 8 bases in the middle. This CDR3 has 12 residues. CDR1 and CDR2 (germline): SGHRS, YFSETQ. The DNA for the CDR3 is TGCGCCAGCAGCCTAGGGTCCTATGGCTACACCTTC. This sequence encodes CASSLGSYGYTF.

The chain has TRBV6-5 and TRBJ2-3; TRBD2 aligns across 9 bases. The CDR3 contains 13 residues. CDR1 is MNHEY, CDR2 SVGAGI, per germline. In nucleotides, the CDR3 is TGTGCGACCGGGGCGGGAGGGCTAAATACGCAGTATTTT. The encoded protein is CATGAGGLNTQYF.

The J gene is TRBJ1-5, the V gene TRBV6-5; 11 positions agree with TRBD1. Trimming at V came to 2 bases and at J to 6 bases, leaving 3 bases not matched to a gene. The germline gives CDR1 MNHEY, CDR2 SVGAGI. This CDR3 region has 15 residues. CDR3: CASSYGQGASQPQHF. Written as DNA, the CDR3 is TGTGCCAGCAGTTACGGACAGGGGGCGAGTCAGCCCCAGCATTTT.

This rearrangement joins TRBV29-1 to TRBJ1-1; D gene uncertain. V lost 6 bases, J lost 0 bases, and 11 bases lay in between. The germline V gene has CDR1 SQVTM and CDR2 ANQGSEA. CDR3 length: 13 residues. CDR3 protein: CSVVAYMNTEAFF. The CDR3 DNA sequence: TGCAGCGTCGTAGCGTACATGAACACTGAAGCTTTCTTT.

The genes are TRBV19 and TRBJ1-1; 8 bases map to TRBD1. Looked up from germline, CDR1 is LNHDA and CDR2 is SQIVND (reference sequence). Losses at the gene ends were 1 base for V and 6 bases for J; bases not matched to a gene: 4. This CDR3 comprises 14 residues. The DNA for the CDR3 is TGTGCCAGTAGTATAGCAGGGGGCGCCTCTGAAGCTTTCTTT. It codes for CASSIAGGASEAFF. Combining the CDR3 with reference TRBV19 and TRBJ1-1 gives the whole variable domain DGGITQSPKYLFRKEGQNVTLSCEQNLNHDAMYWYRQDPGQGLRLIYYSQIVNDFQKGDIAEGYSVSREKKESFPLTVTSAQKNPTAFYLCASSIAGGASEAFFGQGTRLTVV.

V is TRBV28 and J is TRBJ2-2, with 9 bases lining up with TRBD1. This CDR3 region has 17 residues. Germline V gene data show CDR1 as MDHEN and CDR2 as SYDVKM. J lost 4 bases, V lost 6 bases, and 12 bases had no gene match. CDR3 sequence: CASRPNPGTGPTGELFF. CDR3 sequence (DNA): TGTGCCAGCAGACCGAACCCCGGGACAGGGCCCACCGGGGAGCTGTTTTTT.

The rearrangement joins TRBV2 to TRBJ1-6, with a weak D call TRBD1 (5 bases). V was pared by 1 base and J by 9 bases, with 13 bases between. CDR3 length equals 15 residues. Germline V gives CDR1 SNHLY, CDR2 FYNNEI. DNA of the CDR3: TGTGCCAGCAGTGAAGTCGGGGACGGGAGTTCACCCCTCCACTTT. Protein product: CASSEVGDGSSPLHF.

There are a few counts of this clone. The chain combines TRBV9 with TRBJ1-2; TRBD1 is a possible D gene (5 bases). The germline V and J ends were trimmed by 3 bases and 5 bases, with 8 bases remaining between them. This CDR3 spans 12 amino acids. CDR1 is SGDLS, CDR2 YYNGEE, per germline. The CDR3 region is CASSAGRYGYTF. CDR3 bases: TGTGCCAGCAGCGCGGGACGGTATGGCTACACCTTC.

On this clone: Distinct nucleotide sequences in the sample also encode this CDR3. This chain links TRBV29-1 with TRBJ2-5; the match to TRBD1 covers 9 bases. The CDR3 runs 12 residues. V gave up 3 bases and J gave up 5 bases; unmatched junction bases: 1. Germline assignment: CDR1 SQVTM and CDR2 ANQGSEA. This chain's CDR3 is CSVETGGETQYF. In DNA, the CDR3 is TGCAGCGTTGAGACAGGGGGGGAGACCCAGTACTTC.

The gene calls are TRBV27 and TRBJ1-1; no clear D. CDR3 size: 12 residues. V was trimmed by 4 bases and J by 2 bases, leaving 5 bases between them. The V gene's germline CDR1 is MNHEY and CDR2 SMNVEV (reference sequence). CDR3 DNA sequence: TGTGCCAGCAGTTCTGTTAACACTGAAGCTTTCTTT. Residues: CASSSVNTEAFF.

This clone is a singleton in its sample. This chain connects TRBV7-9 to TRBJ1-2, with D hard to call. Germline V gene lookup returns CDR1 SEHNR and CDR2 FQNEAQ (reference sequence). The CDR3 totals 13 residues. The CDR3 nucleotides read TGTGGGCTCCAAAGGGAGGAAATTGGTGGCTACACCTTC. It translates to CGLQREEIGGYTF.

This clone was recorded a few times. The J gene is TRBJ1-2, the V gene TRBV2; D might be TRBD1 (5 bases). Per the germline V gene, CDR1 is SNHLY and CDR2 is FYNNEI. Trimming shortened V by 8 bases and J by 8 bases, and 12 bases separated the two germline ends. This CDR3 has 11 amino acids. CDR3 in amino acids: CASWRGGGYTF. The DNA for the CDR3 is TGTGCCAGCTGGAGGGGAGGAGGCTACACCTTC.

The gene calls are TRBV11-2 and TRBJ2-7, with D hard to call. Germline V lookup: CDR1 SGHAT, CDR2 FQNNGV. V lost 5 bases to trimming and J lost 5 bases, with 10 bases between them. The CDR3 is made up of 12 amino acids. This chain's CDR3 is CASSISFDEQYF. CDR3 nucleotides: TGTGCCAGCAGCATTAGCTTCGACGAGCAGTACTTC. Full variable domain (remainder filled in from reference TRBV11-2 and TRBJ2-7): EAGVAQSPRYKIIEKRQSVAFWCNPISGHATLYWYQQILGQGPKLLIQFQNNGVVDDSQLPKDRFSAERLKGVDSTLKIQPAKLEDSAVYLCASSISFDEQYFGPGTRLTVT.

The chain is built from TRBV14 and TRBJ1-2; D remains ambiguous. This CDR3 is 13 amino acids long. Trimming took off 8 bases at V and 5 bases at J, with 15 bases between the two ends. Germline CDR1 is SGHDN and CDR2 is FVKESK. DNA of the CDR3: TGTGCCAGCCCCGGCCCAGGAGGGTATGGCTACACCTTC. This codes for CASPGPGGYGYTF.

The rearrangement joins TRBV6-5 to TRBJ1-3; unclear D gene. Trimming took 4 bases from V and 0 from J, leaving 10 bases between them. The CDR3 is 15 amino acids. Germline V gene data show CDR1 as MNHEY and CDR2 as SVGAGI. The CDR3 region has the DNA TGTGCCAGCAGTTTAAAGCGTATCTCTGGAAACACCATATATTTT. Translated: CASSLKRISGNTIYF.

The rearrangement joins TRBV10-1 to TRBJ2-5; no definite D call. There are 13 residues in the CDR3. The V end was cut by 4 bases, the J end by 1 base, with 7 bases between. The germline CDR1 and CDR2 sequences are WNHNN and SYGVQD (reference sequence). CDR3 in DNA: TGCGCCAGCAGTGCGCAGACCCAAGAGACCCAGTACTTC. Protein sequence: CASSAQTQETQYF.

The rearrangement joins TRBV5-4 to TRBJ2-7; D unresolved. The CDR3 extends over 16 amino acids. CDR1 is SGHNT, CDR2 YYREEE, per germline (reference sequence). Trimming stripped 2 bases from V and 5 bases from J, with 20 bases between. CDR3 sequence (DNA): TGTGCCAGCAGCTTTGGATTCGGAGCCGCGGATGACGAGCAGTACTTC. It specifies CASSFGFGAADDEQYF.

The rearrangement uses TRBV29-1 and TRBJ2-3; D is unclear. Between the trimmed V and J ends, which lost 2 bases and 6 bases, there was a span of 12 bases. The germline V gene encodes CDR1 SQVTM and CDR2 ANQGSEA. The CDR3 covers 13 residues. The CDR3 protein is CSVEKQRMDTQYF. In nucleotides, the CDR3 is TGCAGCGTTGAAAAACAGAGGATGGATACGCAGTATTTT.

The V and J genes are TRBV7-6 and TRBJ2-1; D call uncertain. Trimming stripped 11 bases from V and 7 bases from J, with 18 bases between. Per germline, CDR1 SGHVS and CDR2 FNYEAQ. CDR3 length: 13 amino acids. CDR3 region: CALGGPPPNEQFF. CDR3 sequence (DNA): TGTGCCTTGGGTGGCCCACCTCCGAATGAGCAGTTCTTC.